The 9 T cell receptor beta chains below were found in one sample sequenced in a study of T cells in Graves' hyperthyroidism and ophthalmopathy. Researchers took RNA transcripts and amplified the TCR beta CDR3 regions from them. The HTBI set primed first-round TCR CDR3 RT-PCR. Each CDR3 protein gets one entry after TCRdb re-called the multiplex PCR reads with MiXCR. The sample includes about 610,000 distinct CDR3 sequences, roughly 14% of them seen just once. Material: blood. These receptors were taken from a woman aged 40 to 49 with Graves' ophthalmopathy.

This clonotype was seen at least ten times. The gene calls are TRBV12-5 and TRBJ2-7, with 9 bases identical to TRBD1. The J segment lost 1 base and the V segment lost 0 bases, leaving 10 bases of the junction unmatched. The CDR3 runs to 18 residues. CDR1 is LGHNT, CDR2 FRNRAP, per germline. CDR3 sequence (DNA): TGTGCTAGTGGTTTGGTTATTAGGGACAGGGTAAGGTCCTACGAGCAGTACTTC. Its protein is CASGLVIRDRVRSYEQYF.

This clonotype was recorded at least ten times. The chain links TRBV30 to TRBJ1-1, with 9 bases aligning to TRBD1. J gave up 5 bases and V 2 bases, and 6 bases lay outside the gene matches. The CDR3 runs to 14 residues. CDR1 and CDR2 (germline): GTSNPN, SVGIG (reference sequence). The CDR3 DNA sequence: TGTGCCTGGAGTATGGGACAGGGTAAAACTGAAGCTTTCTTT. Translating gives CAWSMGQGKTEAFF.

This clonotype was picked up many times. The CDR3 bases are TGTGCCAGCAGCCAAGATTTGGAGTGGGGCACTGAAGCTTTCTTT. Translating gives CASSQDLEWGTEAFF. The genes are TRBV14 and TRBJ1-1; D unresolved. The ends were cut back, 0 bases at V and 4 bases at J, with 12 bases in the middle. The CDR3 runs to 15 residues. Per the germline V gene, CDR1 is SGHDN and CDR2 is FVKESK.

J is TRBJ2-5 and V is TRBV6-5, with TRBD1 matching over 8 bases. Germline CDR1 and CDR2: MNHEY and SVGAGI. The CDR3 runs 14 residues. V shed 6 bases and J 0 bases; nucleotides not matched to a gene: 3. CDR3 nucleotide sequence: TGTGCCAGCAGCTACAGGGGGAACCAAGAGACCCAGTACTTC. It specifies CASSYRGNQETQYF.

The rearrangement uses TRBV9 and TRBJ1-3; a possible D gene is TRBD1 (5 bases). Trimming stripped 0 bases from V and 0 bases from J, with 10 bases between. Germline V gene data show CDR1 as SGDLS and CDR2 as YYNGEE. There are 16 residues in the CDR3. Here the CDR3 reads CASSVGQGPSGNTIYF. CDR3 coding DNA: TGTGCCAGCAGCGTAGGCCAGGGTCCCTCTGGAAACACCATATATTTT.

There are many counts of this clonotype. The chain couples TRBV12-3 or TRBV12-4 to TRBJ2-7, with TRBD2 matching 7 bases. The V gene end was trimmed by 5 bases and the J gene end by 6 bases; junction bases not matched to a gene: 7. The CDR3 totals 13 residues. The CDR3 spells CASSLIGGGEQYF. In DNA, the CDR3 is TGTGCCAGCAGTCTTATCGGCGGGGGCGAGCAGTACTTC.

This clonotype showed up many times. The genes are TRBV6-1 and TRBJ1-1; possible D gene TRBD1, 5 bases. Trimming removed 3 bases at V and 4 bases at J, with 18 bases between. Looked up from germline, CDR1 is MNHNS and CDR2 is SASEGT. The CDR3 consists of 16 residues. This CDR3 reads CASSEVSRGQGTEAFF. The CDR3 DNA is TGTGCCAGCAGTGAGGTTAGCCGGGGTCAGGGCACTGAAGCTTTCTTT.

This clonotype appeared many times. V is TRBV12-3 or TRBV12-4 and J is TRBJ2-2; 10 positions match TRBD2. V shed 7 bases and J 1 base; nucleotides not matched to a gene: 3. The CDR3 is made up of 15 amino acids. The CDR3 DNA sequence: TGTGCCAGCACCGGACTAGCGGAGAACACCGGGGAGCTGTTTTTT. It encodes CASTGLAENTGELFF.

Many counts were recorded for this clonotype. The CDR3 spells CASSQGITGTVWDIQYF. Here the CDR3 DNA reads TGCGCCAGCAGCCAAGGGATTACCGGGACAGTGTGGGACATTCAGTACTTC. The V call is TRBV4-1, the J call TRBJ2-4, with 7 bases lining up with TRBD1. CDR1 and CDR2 (germline): MGHRA, YSYEKL. The ends lost 1 base at V and 8 bases at J; junction bases unmatched: 14. The CDR3 extends over 17 amino acids.